This entry features one T cell receptor (beta chain) sequence. The data stem from a study of CD8 T cells in Susac syndrome. V dropped 6 bases and J dropped 3 bases, with 15 bases sitting between them. This CDR3 has 14 residues. Germline assignment: CDR1 MNHNY and CDR2 SVGAGI (reference sequence). RNA, at about 0.5 to 1 ug, was reverse transcribed with random hexamers. TCRdb reanalysed the immunoSEQ multiplex PCR reads using MiXCR and keeps one entry per CDR3 protein. The table has more than 150,000 distinct CDR3 sequences, roughly 96% seen once; the top ten hold 0.15%. Sequenced: CD8+ T cells from PBMCs. The chain recombines TRBV6-6 with TRBJ2-7, with D unclear. The clonotype was recovered from a human donor with multiple sclerosis. CDR3 nucleotide sequence: TGTGCCAGCAGCAAAATGGGTTCTCTCTACGAGCAGTACTTC. This encodes CASSKMGSLYEQYF.